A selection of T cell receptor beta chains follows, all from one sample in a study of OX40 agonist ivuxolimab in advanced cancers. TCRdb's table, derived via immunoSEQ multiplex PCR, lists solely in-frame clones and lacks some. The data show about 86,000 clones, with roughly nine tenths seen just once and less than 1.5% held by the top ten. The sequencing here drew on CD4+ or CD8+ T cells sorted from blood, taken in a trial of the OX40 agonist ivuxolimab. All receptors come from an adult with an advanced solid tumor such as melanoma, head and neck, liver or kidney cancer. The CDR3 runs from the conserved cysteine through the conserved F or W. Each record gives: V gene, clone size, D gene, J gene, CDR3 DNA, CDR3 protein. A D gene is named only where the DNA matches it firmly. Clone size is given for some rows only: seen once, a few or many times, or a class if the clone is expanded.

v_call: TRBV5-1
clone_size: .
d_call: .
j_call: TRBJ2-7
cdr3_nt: TGCGCCAGTAACCGGGAAGGGATCTACGAGCAGTACTTC
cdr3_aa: CASNREGIYEQYF

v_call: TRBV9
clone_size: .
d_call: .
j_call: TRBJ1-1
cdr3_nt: TGTGCCAGCAGCGAACGTCCCGGGGATAACAGGCAGAACACTGAAGCTTTCTTT
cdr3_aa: CASSERPGDNRQNTEAFF

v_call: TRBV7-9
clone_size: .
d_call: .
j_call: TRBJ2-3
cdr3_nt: TGTGCCAGCAGCTTAGTGCGCGGGAACACAGATACGCAGTATTTT
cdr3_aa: CASSLVRGNTDTQYF

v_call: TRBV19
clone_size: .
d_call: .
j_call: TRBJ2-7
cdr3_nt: TGTGCCAGTAGCACGGGTCGTGGGGGGCAGTACTTC
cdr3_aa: CASSTGRGGQYF

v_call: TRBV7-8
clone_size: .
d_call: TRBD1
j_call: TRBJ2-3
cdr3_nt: TGTGCCAGCAGCACCAGACAGGGGGAGGGCACAGATACGCAGTATTTT
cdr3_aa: CASSTRQGEGTDTQYF

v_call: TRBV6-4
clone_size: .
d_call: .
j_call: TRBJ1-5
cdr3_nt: TGTGCCAGCAGTGAGGGGCCCTCTGCGGCCCAGCATTTT
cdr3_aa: CASSEGPSAAQHF

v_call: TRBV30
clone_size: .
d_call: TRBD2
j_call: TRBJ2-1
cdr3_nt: TGTGCCTGGGGCGGGACTATAGCGGGAGTGTCCAATGAGCAGTTCTTC
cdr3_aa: CAWGGTIAGVSNEQFF

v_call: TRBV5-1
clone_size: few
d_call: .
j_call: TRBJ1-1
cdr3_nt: TGCGCCAGCAGACTCACCACTGAAGCTTTCTTT
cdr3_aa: CASRLTTEAFF

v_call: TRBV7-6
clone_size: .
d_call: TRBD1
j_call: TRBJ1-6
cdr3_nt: TGTGCCAGCAGCCGTAGCCCTCCTACAGGGGTCGAGAATTCACCCCTCCACTTT
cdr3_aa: CASSRSPPTGVENSPLHF

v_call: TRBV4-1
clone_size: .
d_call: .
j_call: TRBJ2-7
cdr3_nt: TGCGCCAGCAGCCGCTCGGCGCAAGAGAAGCAGTACTTC
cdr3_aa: CASSRSAQEKQYF

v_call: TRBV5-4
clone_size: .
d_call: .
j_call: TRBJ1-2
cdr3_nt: TGTGCCAGCAGCTTTTCTCGGGCGGACTATGGCTACACCTTC
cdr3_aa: CASSFSRADYGYTF

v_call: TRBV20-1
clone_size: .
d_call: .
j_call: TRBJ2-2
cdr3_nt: TGCAGTGGATGGGACACCGGGGAGCTGTTTTTT
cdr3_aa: CSGWDTGELFF

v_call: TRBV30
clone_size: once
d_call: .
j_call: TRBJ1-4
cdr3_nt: TGTGCCTGGAGGGGGGGGACACCCTATGAAAAACTGTTTTTT
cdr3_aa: CAWRGGTPYEKLFF

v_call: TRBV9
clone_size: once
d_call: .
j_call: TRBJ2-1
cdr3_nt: TGTGCCAGCAGCGTAGTACCGGGGGGCCAATACAATGAGCAGTTCTTC
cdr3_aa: CASSVVPGGQYNEQFF

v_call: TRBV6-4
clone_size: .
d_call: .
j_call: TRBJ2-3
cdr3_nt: TGTGCCAGCTCCCCGAAACGGGCTAGTGGGGCAGATACGCAGTATTTT
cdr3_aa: CASSPKRASGADTQYF

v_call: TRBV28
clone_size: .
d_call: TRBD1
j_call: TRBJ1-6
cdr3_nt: TGTGCCAGTCAGGGGGCGGGGGACATCCCTTATAATTCACCCCTCCACTTT
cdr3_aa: CASQGAGDIPYNSPLHF

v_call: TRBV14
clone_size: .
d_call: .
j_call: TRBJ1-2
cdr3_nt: TGTGCCAGCAGCCAAGAAGTGTGGGGTGGATATGGCTACACCTTC
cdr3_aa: CASSQEVWGGYGYTF

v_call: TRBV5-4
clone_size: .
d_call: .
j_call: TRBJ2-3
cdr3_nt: TGTGCCAGCAGCGGGGCTGGCACAGATACGCAGTATTTT
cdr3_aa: CASSGAGTDTQYF

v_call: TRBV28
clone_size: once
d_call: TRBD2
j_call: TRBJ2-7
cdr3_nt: TGTGCCAGCAGTCCGGGGGGTAGATTTGCCTACGAGCAGTACTTC
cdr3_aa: CASSPGGRFAYEQYF

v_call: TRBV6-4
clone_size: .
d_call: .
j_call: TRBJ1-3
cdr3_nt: TGTGCCAGCTCTCGCCCTGGACAAGGCTCTGGAAACACCATATATTTT
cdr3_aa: CASSRPGQGSGNTIYF

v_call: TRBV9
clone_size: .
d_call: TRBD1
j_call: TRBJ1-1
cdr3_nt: TGTGCCAGCAGCGTTGTTTCAGGGGGGAGCACTGAAGCTTTCTTT
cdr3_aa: CASSVVSGGSTEAFF

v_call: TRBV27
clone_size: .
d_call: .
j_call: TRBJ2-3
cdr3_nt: TGTGCCAGCAGACAAGTTTTTCACACGGATACGCAGTATTTT
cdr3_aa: CASRQVFHTDTQYF

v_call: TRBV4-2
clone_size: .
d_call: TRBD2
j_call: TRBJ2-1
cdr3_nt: TGTGCCAGCAGCCACCTAGCGGAGACCTACAATGAGCAGTTCTTC
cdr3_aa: CASSHLAETYNEQFF

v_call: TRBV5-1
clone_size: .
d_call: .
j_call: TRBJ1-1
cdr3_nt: TGCGCCAGCAGCTCGACCCCCGGGGCTGGGACTGAAGCTTTCTTT
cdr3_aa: CASSSTPGAGTEAFF

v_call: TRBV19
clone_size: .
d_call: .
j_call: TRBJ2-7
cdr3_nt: TGTGCCACCTCCGCACCCCAGGCTCGGGAGCAGTACTTC
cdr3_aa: CATSAPQAREQYF

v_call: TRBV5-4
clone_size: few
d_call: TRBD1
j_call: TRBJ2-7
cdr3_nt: TGTGCCAGCAGTCCGGACAGGGGGGACGAGCAGTACTTC
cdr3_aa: CASSPDRGDEQYF

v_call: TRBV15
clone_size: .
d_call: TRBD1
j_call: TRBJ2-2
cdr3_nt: TGTGCCACCCGGGACAGGGGGCACGGGGAGCTGTTTTTT
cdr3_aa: CATRDRGHGELFF

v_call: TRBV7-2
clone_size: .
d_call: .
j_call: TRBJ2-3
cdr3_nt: TGTGCCAGCAGCTTGAGACTGGGGGAGGCAGATACGCAGTATTTT
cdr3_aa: CASSLRLGEADTQYF

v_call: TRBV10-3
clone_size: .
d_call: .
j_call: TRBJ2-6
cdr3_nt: TGTGCCACCTCGGGGGAGTTTTCTGGGGCCAACGTCCTGACTTTC
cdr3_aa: CATSGEFSGANVLTF

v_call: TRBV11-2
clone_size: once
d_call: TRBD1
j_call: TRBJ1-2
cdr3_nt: TGTGCCAGCAGAAGGACAGGGGGCCCCTTAAATGGCTACACCTTC
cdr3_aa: CASRRTGGPLNGYTF

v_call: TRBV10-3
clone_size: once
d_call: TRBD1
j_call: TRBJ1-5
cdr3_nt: TGTGCCATCAGTCCCGGGACAGGGGACCGACAGCCCCAGCATTTT
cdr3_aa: CAISPGTGDRQPQHF

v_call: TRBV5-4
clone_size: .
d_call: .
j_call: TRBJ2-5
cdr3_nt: TGTGCCAGCAGCCCACCGGGGGGAGGGGGGCAAGAGACCCAGTACTTC
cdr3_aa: CASSPPGGGGQETQYF

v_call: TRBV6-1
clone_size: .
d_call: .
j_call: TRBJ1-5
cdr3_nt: TGTGCCAGCAGTGAAGCCAGGGAGGCCTCTCAGCCCCAGCATTTT
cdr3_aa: CASSEAREASQPQHF

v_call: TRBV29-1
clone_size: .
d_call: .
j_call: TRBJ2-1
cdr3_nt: TGCAGCGTTAATTTAGCGGTCTCCTACAATGAGCAGTTCTTC
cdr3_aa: CSVNLAVSYNEQFF

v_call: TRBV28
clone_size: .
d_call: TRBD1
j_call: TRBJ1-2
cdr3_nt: TGTGCCAGCAGACCTCGCGACAGGGGGGTCTATGGCTACACCTTC
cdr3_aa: CASRPRDRGVYGYTF

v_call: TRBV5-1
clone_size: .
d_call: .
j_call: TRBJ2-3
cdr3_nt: TGCGCCAGCAGTTTAGGGACCAGCTACACAGATACGCAGTATTTT
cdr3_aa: CASSLGTSYTDTQYF

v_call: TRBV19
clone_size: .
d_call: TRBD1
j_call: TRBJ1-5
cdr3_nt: TGTGCCAGTAGTATAGGGACAGGGCTTTATAGCAATCAGCCCCAGCATTTT
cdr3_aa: CASSIGTGLYSNQPQHF

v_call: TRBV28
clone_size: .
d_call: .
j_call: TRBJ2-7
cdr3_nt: TGTGCCAGCAGACGGGGAGATTACGAGCAGTACTTC
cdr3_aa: CASRRGDYEQYF

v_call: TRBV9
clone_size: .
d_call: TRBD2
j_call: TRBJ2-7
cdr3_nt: TGTGCCAGCAGCCCCACCGGGACTAGCCTTACCTACGAGCAGTACTTC
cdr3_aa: CASSPTGTSLTYEQYF

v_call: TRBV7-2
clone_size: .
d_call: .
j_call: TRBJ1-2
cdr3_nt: TGTGCCAGCAGCCCAGCCGAGACAGTGAACTATGGCTACACCTTC
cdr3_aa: CASSPAETVNYGYTF

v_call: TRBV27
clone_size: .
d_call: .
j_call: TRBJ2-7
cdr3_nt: TGTGCCAGCAGACGCACGGGACAAAGCTACGAGCAGTACTTC
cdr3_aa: CASRRTGQSYEQYF

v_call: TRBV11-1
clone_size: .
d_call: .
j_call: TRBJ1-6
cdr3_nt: TGTGCCACGAACCCGGGACTCTCCTATAATTCACCCCTCCACTTT
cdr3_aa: CATNPGLSYNSPLHF

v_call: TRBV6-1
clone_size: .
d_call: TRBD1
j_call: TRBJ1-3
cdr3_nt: TGTGCCAGCAGAACTCTGGACAGGGGAAACACCATATATTTT
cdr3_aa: CASRTLDRGNTIYF

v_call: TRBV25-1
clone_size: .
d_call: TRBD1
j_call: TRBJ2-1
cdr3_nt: TGTGCCAGCAGTGATCGGGACAGGGGTAGATATGAGCAGTTCTTC
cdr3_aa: CASSDRDRGRYEQFF

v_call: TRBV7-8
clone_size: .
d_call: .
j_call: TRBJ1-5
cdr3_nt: TGTGCCAGCAGTCTTGGGGCGCGGAATAGCAATCAGCCCCAGCATTTT
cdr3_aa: CASSLGARNSNQPQHF

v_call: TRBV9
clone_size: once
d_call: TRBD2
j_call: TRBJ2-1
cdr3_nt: TGTGCCAGCAGCGTAGCCACTAGCGGGAGAAGAAGGGGTAACAATGAGCAGTTCTTC
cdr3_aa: CASSVATSGRRRGNNEQFF

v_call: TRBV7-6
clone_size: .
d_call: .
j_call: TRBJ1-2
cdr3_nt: TGTGCCAGCAGCTTAGGCGGGACTAACTATGGCTACACCTTC
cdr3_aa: CASSLGGTNYGYTF

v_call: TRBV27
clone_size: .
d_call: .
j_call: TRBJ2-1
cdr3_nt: TGTGCCAGCGGCTTAACATACTCCTACAATGAGCAGTTCTTC
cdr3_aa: CASGLTYSYNEQFF

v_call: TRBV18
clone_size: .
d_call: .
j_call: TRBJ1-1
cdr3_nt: TGTGCCAGCTCACCACCGATAGGGTCTGAAGCTTTCTTT
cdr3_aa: CASSPPIGSEAFF

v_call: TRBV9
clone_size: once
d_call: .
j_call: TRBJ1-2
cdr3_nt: TGTGCCAGCAGCCTACACGGTGTTCGAGGCTACACCTTC
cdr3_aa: CASSLHGVRGYTF

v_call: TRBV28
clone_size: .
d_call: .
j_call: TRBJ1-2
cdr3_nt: TGTGCCAGCAGTTTTAGAAGTTATGGCTACACCTTC
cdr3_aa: CASSFRSYGYTF

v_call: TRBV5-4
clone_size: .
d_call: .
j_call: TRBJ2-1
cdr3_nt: TGTGCCAGCGCTGGGGGTAGTTCCTACAATGAGCAGTTCTTC
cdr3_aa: CASAGGSSYNEQFF

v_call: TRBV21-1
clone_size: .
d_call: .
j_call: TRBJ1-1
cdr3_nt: TGTGCCAGCAGCAAAGGGGTGACAGGGGGCATGAACACTGAAGCTTTCTTT
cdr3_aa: CASSKGVTGGMNTEAFF

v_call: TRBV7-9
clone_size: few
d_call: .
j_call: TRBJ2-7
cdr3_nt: TGTGCCAGCAGTTTCGGGGGTTCCTACGAGCAGTACTTC
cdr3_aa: CASSFGGSYEQYF